The clone carrying this T cell receptor beta chain appeared once. Antigen: not known. These data come from a study of tumor-infiltrating lymphocytes in primary liver carcinoma. The wider study: The patients presented with primary liver carcinoma, which was managed through surgical resection.

Unsorted whole blood supplied the blood RNA, and germline DNA was isolated too. The researchers drew about 4 milliliters of peripheral blood before surgery. Overall study findings and caveats: The bulk unsorted samples meant that CD4+ and CD8+ repertoires went uncompared. Tumor region pairs outstripped tumor-adjacent and tumor-blood pairs in overlap.

The investigators made TCR beta cDNA from roughly 460 ng total RNA, using a constant-region primer. Libraries covering TCR beta were generated through three nested multiplex PCR rounds (using a slightly modified ARM-PCR). Researchers ran the first two PCR rounds for roughly 11 cycles each with TRBV1-TRBV30 forward primers and a C-beta reverse primer. TCRdb recomputed calls from the multiplex PCR reads with MiXCR, one row per CDR3 protein. The repertoire holds almost 200,000 distinct CDR3 sequences, approximately 65% seen once, with about 7.1% in the top ten. Germline CDR1 and CDR2: GTSNPN and SVGIG (reference sequence). V was clipped by 2 bases and J by 0 bases, with 13 bases between them. The length of the CDR3 is 15 residues.

The genes are TRBV30 and TRBJ1-2, with unresolved D. This receptor was obtained from a woman in her fifties or sixties with primary liver carcinoma and hepatitis B virus infection. The specimen was peripheral blood. Here the CDR3 reads CAWSLRHTANYGYTF. DNA of the CDR3: TGTGCCTGGAGTTTACGACATACAGCTAACTATGGCTACACCTTC.